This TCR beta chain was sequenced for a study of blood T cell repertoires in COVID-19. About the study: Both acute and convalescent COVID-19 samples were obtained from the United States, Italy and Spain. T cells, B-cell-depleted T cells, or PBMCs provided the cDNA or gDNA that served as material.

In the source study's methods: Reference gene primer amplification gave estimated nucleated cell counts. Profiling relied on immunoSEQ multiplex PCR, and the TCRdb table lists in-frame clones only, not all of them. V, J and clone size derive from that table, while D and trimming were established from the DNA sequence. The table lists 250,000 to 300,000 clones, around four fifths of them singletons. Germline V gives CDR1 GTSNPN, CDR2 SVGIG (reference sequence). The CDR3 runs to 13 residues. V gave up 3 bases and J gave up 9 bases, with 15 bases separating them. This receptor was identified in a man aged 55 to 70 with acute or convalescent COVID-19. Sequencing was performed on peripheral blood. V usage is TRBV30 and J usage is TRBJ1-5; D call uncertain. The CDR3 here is CAWRGSSAGPQHF. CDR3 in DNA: TGTGCCTGGAGAGGGAGCTCTGCAGGGCCCCAGCATTTT.